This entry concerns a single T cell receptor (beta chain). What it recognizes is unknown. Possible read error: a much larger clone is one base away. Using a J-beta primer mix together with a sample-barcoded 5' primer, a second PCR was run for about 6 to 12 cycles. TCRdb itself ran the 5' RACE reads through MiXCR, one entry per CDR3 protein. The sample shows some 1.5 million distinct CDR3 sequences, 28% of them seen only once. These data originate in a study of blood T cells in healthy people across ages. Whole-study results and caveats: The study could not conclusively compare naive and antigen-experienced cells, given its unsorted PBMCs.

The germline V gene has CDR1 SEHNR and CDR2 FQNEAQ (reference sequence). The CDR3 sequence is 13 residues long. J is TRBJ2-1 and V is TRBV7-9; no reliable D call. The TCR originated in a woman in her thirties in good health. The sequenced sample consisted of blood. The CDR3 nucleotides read TGTGCCAGCAGCTTATACCGCGGCAATAAGCAGTTCTTC. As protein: CASSLYRGNKQFF.